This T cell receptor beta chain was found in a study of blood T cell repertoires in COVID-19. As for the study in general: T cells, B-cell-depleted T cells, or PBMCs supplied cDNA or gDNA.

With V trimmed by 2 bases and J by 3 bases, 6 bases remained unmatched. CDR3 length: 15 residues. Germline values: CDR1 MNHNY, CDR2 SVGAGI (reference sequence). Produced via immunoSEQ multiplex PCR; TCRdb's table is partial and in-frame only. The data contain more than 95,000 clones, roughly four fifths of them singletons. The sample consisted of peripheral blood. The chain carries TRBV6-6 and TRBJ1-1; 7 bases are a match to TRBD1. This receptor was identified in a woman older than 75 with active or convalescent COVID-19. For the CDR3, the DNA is TGTGCCAGCAGTTACGGGGGGACAGCTCACACTGAAGCTTTCTTT. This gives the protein CASSYGGTAHTEAFF.